The 32 T cell receptor beta chains below come from one sample, sequenced in a study of technical replicates of blood from several donors. Only in-frame clones appear in the TCRdb table, and some are missing; sequencing was by immunoSEQ multiplex PCR. Of fewer than 100,000 clones listed, around nine tenths were seen once; the top ten hold 0.41%. Material: T cells isolated from PBMCs. These receptor sequences come from a human donor in good health.

V gene TRBV7-9 combines with J gene TRBJ1-4, with TRBD1 identical over 7 bases. Per germline, CDR1 SEHNR and CDR2 FQNEAQ (reference sequence). V lost 1 base, J lost 6 bases, and 17 bases stayed unmatched. The CDR3 runs to 19 residues. In nucleotides, the CDR3 is TGTGCCAGCAGCTTAGGAGTGCCCAGGGGGAATTGGGTTGATGAAAAACTGTTTTTT. Encoded protein: CASSLGVPRGNWVDEKLFF.

This chain joins TRBV6-1 and TRBJ2-7, with D tentatively TRBD2 (5 bases). Looked up from germline, CDR1 is MNHNS and CDR2 is SASEGT. The V and J ends lost 8 bases and 0 bases respectively, with 14 bases between them. The CDR3 is made up of 14 amino acids. The CDR3: CASRGGESSYEQYF. The CDR3 nucleotides read TGTGCCAGCCGGGGTGGTGAAAGCTCCTACGAGCAGTACTTC.

The CDR3, as DNA: TGTGCCAGTAGTATGGGGCCGGTACACTCTGGAAACACCATATATTTT. Protein sequence: CASSMGPVHSGNTIYF. This chain connects TRBV19 to TRBJ1-3; perhaps TRBD1 as D (5 bases). This CDR3 has 16 amino acids. Looked up from germline, CDR1 is LNHDA and CDR2 is SQIVND (reference sequence). V was cut by 3 bases and J by 0 bases, with 12 bases left in between.

The chain has TRBV20-1 and TRBJ2-7; D is uncertain. This CDR3 is 11 amino acids long. Germline V gene lookup returns CDR1 DFQATT and CDR2 SNEGSKA (reference sequence). V shed 6 bases and J shed 3 bases, with 9 bases lying between them. This CDR3 is CSAPLNYEQYF. CDR3 nucleotide sequence: TGCAGTGCCCCCTTAAACTACGAGCAGTACTTC.

The chain couples TRBV2 to TRBJ2-3; maybe TRBD2 (5 bases). The CDR3 has 15 amino acids. Between the trimmed V and J ends, which lost 4 bases and 1 base, there was a span of 12 bases. Germline loops: CDR1 SNHLY, CDR2 FYNNEI. The CDR3 is CASSGDGGGTDTQYF. In DNA form, the CDR3 reads TGTGCCAGCAGTGGAGACGGAGGAGGCACAGATACGCAGTATTTT. Complete variable domain (other parts from reference TRBV2 and TRBJ2-3): EPEVTQTPSHQVTQMGQEVILRCVPISNHLYFYWYRQILGQKVEFLVSFYNNEISEKSEIFDDQFSVERPDGSNFTLKIRSTKLEDSAMYFCASSGDGGGTDTQYFGPGTRLTVL.

This chain links TRBV2 with TRBJ1-2, with D uncertain. The CDR3 runs to 13 residues. Per the germline V gene, CDR1 is SNHLY and CDR2 is FYNNEI. Trimming stripped 3 bases from V and 4 bases from J, with 9 bases between. CDR3 nucleotide sequence: TGTGCCAGCAGTGATACCTGGGCCTATGGCTACACCTTC. Amino acids: CASSDTWAYGYTF.

This clone was observed a handful of times. This chain connects TRBV29-1 to TRBJ1-4, with 9 nucleotides matching TRBD1. CDR1 is SQVTM, CDR2 ANQGSEA, per germline. The J segment lost 5 bases and the V segment lost 6 bases, leaving 4 bases of the junction unmatched. The length of the CDR3 is 13 residues. Here the CDR3 DNA reads TGCAGCGTGACCACAGGGGGCAATGAAAAACTGTTTTTT. Its protein product is CSVTTGGNEKLFF.

This chain joins TRBV15 and TRBJ2-5, with 10 bases aligning to TRBD1. The germline CDR1 and CDR2 sequences are LNHNV and YYDKDF (reference sequence). J lost 5 bases, V lost 6 bases, and 0 bases had no gene match. The CDR3 loop spans 12 amino acids. CDR3 loop: CATRDRGETQYF. CDR3 nucleotide sequence: TGTGCCACCAGGGACAGGGGGGAGACCCAGTACTTC. The whole variable domain, remainder taken from reference TRBV15 and TRBJ2-5, is DAMVIQNPRYQVTQFGKPVTLSCSQTLNHNVMYWYQQKSSQAPKLLFHYYDKDFNNEADTPDNFQSRRPNTSFCFLDIRSPGLGDTAMYLCATRDRGETQYFGPGTRLLVL.

The chain's CDR3 is CASSGTLGNEQFF. The CDR3 nucleotides are TGCGCCAGCAGCGGGACTTTAGGCAATGAGCAGTTCTTC. V and J are TRBV10-1 and TRBJ2-1; maybe TRBD2 (6 bases). The germline V gene has CDR1 WNHNN and CDR2 SYGVQD (reference sequence). Trimming shortened V by 6 bases and J by 6 bases, and 12 bases separated the two germline ends. This CDR3 has 13 residues.

The V call is TRBV10-3, the J call TRBJ2-3; 11 bases match TRBD2. J gave up 3 bases and V 10 bases, and 9 bases lay outside the gene matches. The CDR3 has 15 amino acids. The V gene's germline CDR1 is ENHRY and CDR2 SYGVKD. The CDR3 DNA follows: TGTGCCACCCAAACTAGCGGGAGTGGGACAGATACGCAGTATTTT. As protein: CATQTSGSGTDTQYF.

The chain joins TRBV11-1 to TRBJ2-2; D is possibly TRBD2 (6 bases). The germline V and J ends were trimmed by 2 bases and 1 base, with 14 bases remaining between them. The CDR3 contains 17 residues. CDR1 and CDR2 (germline): SGHAT, FQDESV (reference sequence). The CDR3 coding sequence is TGTGCCAGCAGCTTAAGGCCTGGTAGCGGGAACACCGGGGAGCTGTTTTTT. Amino acid sequence: CASSLRPGSGNTGELFF.

CDR3 protein: CASSNMNTEAFF. DNA for the CDR3: TGTGCCAGCAGTAACATGAACACTGAAGCTTTCTTT. The rearrangement uses TRBV27 and TRBJ1-1; D gene uncertain. Germline CDR1 reads MNHEY; CDR2 reads SMNVEV (reference sequence). The CDR3 totals 12 residues. The V gene lost 5 bases and the J gene lost 0 bases, with 4 bases spanning the gap.

The V gene is TRBV19, the J gene TRBJ1-1; possibly TRBD1 for D (5 bases). Germline assignment: CDR1 LNHDA and CDR2 SQIVND (reference sequence). This CDR3 contains 13 residues. Deletions cut 4 bases from V and 4 bases from J, with 10 bases between. The CDR3 loop is CASSSQGGTEAFF. Here the CDR3 DNA reads TGTGCCAGTAGTAGCCAGGGCGGCACTGAAGCTTTCTTT. The full variable domain, in which reference TRBV19 and TRBJ1-1 provide the parts outside the CDR3, is DGGITQSPKYLFRKEGQNVTLSCEQNLNHDAMYWYRQDPGQGLRLIYYSQIVNDFQKGDIAEGYSVSREKKESFPLTVTSAQKNPTAFYLCASSSQGGTEAFFGQGTRLTVV.

The chain recombines TRBV7-3 with TRBJ2-7, with D possibly being TRBD1 (6 bases). V was clipped by 0 bases and J by 3 bases, with 6 bases between them. The CDR3 runs 13 residues. From germline, CDR1 is SGHTA and CDR2 FQGTGA. CDR3 amino acids: CASSLTGGYEQYF. The CDR3 region has the DNA TGTGCCAGCAGCTTAACAGGGGGCTACGAGCAGTACTTC.

The chain is built from TRBV19 and TRBJ1-1; no firm D call. Germline CDR1 LNHDA, CDR2 SQIVND (reference sequence). The CDR3 contains 14 residues. With 3 bases removed from V and 0 bases from J, the gap between germline ends came to 8 bases. The CDR3 DNA is TGTGCCAGTAGTATTAGAGGAGTGAACACTGAAGCTTTCTTT. It codes for CASSIRGVNTEAFF.

V is TRBV6-6 and J is TRBJ2-4, with 9 bases aligning to TRBD2. The V and J ends lost 6 bases and 0 bases, in that order; junction bases with no gene match: 6. CDR1 and CDR2 (germline): MNHNY, SVGAGI (reference sequence). This CDR3 is 16 amino acids long. CDR3 coding DNA: TGTGCCAGCAGCTTTAGCGGGAGCTTAGCCAAAAACATTCAGTACTTC. It yields the protein CASSFSGSLAKNIQYF.

This rearrangement joins TRBV6-6 to TRBJ2-7, with 7 nucleotides matching TRBD2. Germline V gene data show CDR1 as MNHNY and CDR2 as SVGAGI (reference sequence). The CDR3 has 15 amino acids. With 4 bases clipped from V and 0 bases from J, the junction kept 6 bases outside the gene matches. The CDR3 protein is CASSSGTKSSYEQYF. The DNA for the CDR3 is TGTGCCAGCAGTTCCGGGACTAAGAGCTCCTACGAGCAGTACTTC.

The chain uses TRBV30 and TRBJ2-3; 8 bases map to TRBD1. Germline V CDR1 and CDR2: GTSNPN, SVGIG (reference sequence). This CDR3 has 17 amino acids. The J segment lost 1 base and the V segment lost 2 bases, leaving 11 bases of the junction unmatched. CDR3 loop: CAWSPRTGRTGTDTQYF. In DNA, the CDR3 is TGTGCCTGGAGTCCCCGGACAGGGAGAACCGGCACAGATACGCAGTATTTT. Variable domain in full (rest from reference TRBV30 and TRBJ2-3): SQTIHQWPATLVQPVGSPLSLECTVEGTSNPNLYWYRQAAGRGLQLLFYSVGIGQISSEVPQNLSASRPQDRQFILSSKKLLLSDSGFYLCAWSPRTGRTGTDTQYFGPGTRLTVL.

This clone was seen just once. The chain has TRBV6-5 and TRBJ2-1, with D unresolved. Germline CDR1 MNHEY, CDR2 SVGAGI. The length of the CDR3 is 13 residues. The V end was cut by 8 bases, the J end by 1 base, with 9 bases between. CDR3 in amino acids: CASQVSSYNEQFF. For the CDR3, the DNA is TGTGCCAGCCAGGTCTCATCCTACAATGAGCAGTTCTTC.

This clone was seen just once. The chain links TRBV7-3 to TRBJ2-1; perhaps TRBD2 as D (6 bases). The CDR3 has 18 amino acids. Trimming pared 2 bases from V and 5 bases from J, leaving 22 bases between. Germline CDR1 and CDR2: SGHTA and FQGTGA. The DNA of the CDR3 is TGTGCCAGCAGCTTATTCACGGGAAGTCCTACGGGAGACAATGAGCAGTTCTTC. It specifies CASSLFTGSPTGDNEQFF. Full variable domain (missing parts from reference TRBV7-3 and TRBJ2-1): GAGVSQTPSNKVTEKGKYVELRCDPISGHTALYWYRQSLGQGPEFLIYFQGTGAADDSGLPNDRFFAVRPEGSVSTLKIQRTERGDSAVYLCASSLFTGSPTGDNEQFFGPGTRLTVL.

The chain uses TRBV30 and TRBJ2-2, with TRBD2 matching 8 bases. With 5 bases clipped from V and 6 bases from J, the junction kept 5 bases outside the gene matches. This CDR3 has 13 residues. In germline, CDR1 is GTSNPN, CDR2 SVGIG (reference sequence). The CDR3 protein is CAWAWTSSGELFF. CDR3 DNA sequence: TGTGCCTGGGCATGGACTAGCTCCGGGGAGCTGTTTTTT.

The chain has TRBV4-2 and TRBJ2-7; TRBD2 matches 8 bases. CDR3 length: 22 amino acids. V dropped 0 bases and J dropped 4; count of bases not matched to a gene: 26. The germline gives CDR1 LGHNA, CDR2 YNFKEQ. The CDR3 region is CASSQEIGQGKDPTGGRYEQYF. The CDR3 nucleotides are TGTGCCAGCAGCCAAGAAATTGGGCAGGGAAAGGATCCGACGGGAGGGAGGTACGAGCAGTACTTC.

Only a few counts were recorded for this clone. This chain links TRBV2 with TRBJ1-1; D not resolved. V lost 4 bases and J lost 0, with 12 bases in between. CDR1 and CDR2 from the germline V gene are SNHLY and FYNNEI. This CDR3 spans 15 amino acids. The CDR3 reads CASSVSTALNTEAFF. For the CDR3, the DNA is TGTGCCAGCAGTGTATCTACAGCTTTGAACACTGAAGCTTTCTTT. Supplemented by reference TRBV2 and TRBJ1-1, the full variable domain reads EPEVTQTPSHQVTQMGQEVILRCVPISNHLYFYWYRQILGQKVEFLVSFYNNEISEKSEIFDDQFSVERPDGSNFTLKIRSTKLEDSAMYFCASSVSTALNTEAFFGQGTRLTVV.

This clone appeared a few times. The rearrangement joins TRBV7-9 to TRBJ2-1, with 9 bases matching TRBD2. Germline-derived CDR1 and CDR2 are SEHNR and FQNEAQ (reference sequence). CDR3 length equals 14 residues. With V trimmed by 6 bases and J by 5 bases, 5 bases remained unmatched. CDR3 region: CASRKAGGDNEQFF. The CDR3, as DNA: TGTGCCAGCAGGAAAGCGGGAGGAGACAATGAGCAGTTCTTC. The full variable domain, rest sourced from reference TRBV7-9 and TRBJ2-1, is DTGVSQNPRHKITKRGQNVTFRCDPISEHNRLYWYRQTLGQGPEFLTYFQNEAQLEKSRLLSDRFSAERPKGSFSTLEIQRTEQGDSAMYLCASRKAGGDNEQFFGPGTRLTVL.

The chain joins TRBV28 to TRBJ1-4; 7 nucleotides align to TRBD1. From germline, CDR1 is MDHEN and CDR2 SYDVKM. Losses at the gene ends were 6 bases for V and 8 bases for J; bases not matched to a gene: 15. The CDR3 sequence is 16 residues long. In DNA, the CDR3 is TGTGCCAGCAGCTCCTTAGGGACAGCTATGAGCGAAAAACTGTTTTTT. It translates to CASSSLGTAMSEKLFF. Full variable domain (outside the CDR3, taken from reference TRBV28 and TRBJ1-4): DVKVTQSSRYLVKRTGEKVFLECVQDMDHENMFWYRQDPGLGLRLIYFSYDVKMKEKGDIPEGYSVSREKKERFSLILESASTNQTSMYLCASSSLGTAMSEKLFFGSGTQLSVL.

The chain is built from TRBV28 and TRBJ2-7, with a possible D match to TRBD2 (5 bases). In germline, CDR1 is MDHEN, CDR2 SYDVKM. The CDR3 has 14 amino acids. The V and J ends lost 4 bases and 3 bases respectively, with 13 bases between them. CDR3 in DNA: TGTGCCAGCAGTTATCAGCGGCGTTTCTACGAGCAGTACTTC. Translation: CASSYQRRFYEQYF.

A single count supports this clone. The rearrangement joins TRBV11-2 to TRBJ2-5, with TRBD2 matching over 13 bases. Germline assignment: CDR1 SGHAT and CDR2 FQNNGV. V lost 7 bases and J lost 5; bases outside the gene matches: 16. This CDR3 region has 18 residues. The CDR3 bases are TGTGCCAGCAACGAGATGGGGGCGGGACTAGCGGGATTGGAGACCCAGTACTTC. Its translation: CASNEMGAGLAGLETQYF. Supplemented by reference TRBV11-2 and TRBJ2-5, the full variable domain reads EAGVAQSPRYKIIEKRQSVAFWCNPISGHATLYWYQQILGQGPKLLIQFQNNGVVDDSQLPKDRFSAERLKGVDSTLKIQPAKLEDSAVYLCASNEMGAGLAGLETQYFGPGTRLLVL.

The chain links TRBV19 to TRBJ2-5; 11 bases map to TRBD2. This CDR3 contains 16 residues. The trim removed 3 bases at V and 5 bases at J, leaving 8 bases unmatched. Germline-derived CDR1 and CDR2 are LNHDA and SQIVND (reference sequence). In DNA, the CDR3 is TGTGCCAGTAGTATCCTCCTAGCGGGAGGTAGGGAGACCCAGTACTTC. Translated, it gives CASSILLAGGRETQYF.

The gene calls are TRBV30 and TRBJ1-2; D uncertain. Deletions cut 2 bases from V and 5 bases from J, with 15 bases between. CDR1 is GTSNPN and CDR2 is SVGIG in the germline V gene (reference sequence). This CDR3 spans 14 amino acids. CDR3 residues: CAWSSTGLNYGYTF. The CDR3 nucleotides are TGTGCCTGGAGTTCGACGGGTTTAAATTATGGCTACACCTTC.

This sequence joins TRBV11-2 and TRBJ2-3; no reliable D call. Germline V gene data show CDR1 as SGHAT and CDR2 as FQNNGV. V lost 1 base and J lost 0, with 8 bases in between. The CDR3 totals 15 residues. The CDR3 nucleotides read TGTGCCAGCAGCTTAGTTTTAACTAGCACAGATACGCAGTATTTT. This gives the protein CASSLVLTSTDTQYF.

This clone was counted between two and nine times. The J gene is TRBJ2-5, the V gene TRBV2; perhaps TRBD2 as D (6 bases). CDR3 length equals 13 residues. Germline CDR1 is SNHLY and CDR2 is FYNNEI. The V end was cut by 6 bases, the J end by 2 bases, with 10 bases between. Here the CDR3 reads CASSRDLQETQYF. DNA of the CDR3: TGTGCCAGCAGCCGGGACTTACAAGAGACCCAGTACTTC.

This rearrangement joins TRBV7-9 to TRBJ2-7; the match to TRBD2 covers 7 bases. J gave up 2 bases and V 2 bases, and 6 bases lay outside the gene matches. Germline lookup yields CDR1 SEHNR and CDR2 FQNEAQ (reference sequence). The CDR3 contains 15 residues. CDR3 protein: CASSLYRDYPYEQYF. CDR3 sequence (DNA): TGTGCCAGCAGCTTATACCGGGACTATCCCTACGAGCAGTACTTC.